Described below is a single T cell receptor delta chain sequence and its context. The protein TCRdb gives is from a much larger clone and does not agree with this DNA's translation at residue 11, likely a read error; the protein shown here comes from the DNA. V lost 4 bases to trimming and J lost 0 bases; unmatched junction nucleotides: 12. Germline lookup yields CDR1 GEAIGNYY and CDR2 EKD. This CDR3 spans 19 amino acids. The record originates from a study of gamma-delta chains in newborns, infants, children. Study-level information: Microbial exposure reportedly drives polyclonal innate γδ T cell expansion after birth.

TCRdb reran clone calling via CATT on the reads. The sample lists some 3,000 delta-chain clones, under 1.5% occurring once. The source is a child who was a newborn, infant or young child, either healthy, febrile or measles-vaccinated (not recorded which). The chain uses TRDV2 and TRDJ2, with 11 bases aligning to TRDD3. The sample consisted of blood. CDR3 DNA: TGTGCCTGTGATAGACTGGGGGATAAGGACCTAGCTTTGACAGCACAACTCTTCTTT. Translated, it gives CACDRLGDKDLALTAQLFF.